Presented here are 10 T cell receptor beta chains from one specimen sequenced in a study of tumor and adjacent non-tumor tissue in lung cancer. RNA was extracted from bulk tissue without any cell sorting. TCRbeta libraries were built with three rounds of nested PCR, modified from ARM-PCR. TCRdb independently ran MiXCR on the multiplex PCR reads; one entry per CDR3 protein. The sample records around 66,000 distinct CDR3 sequences, 60% to 75% being singletons. The sequenced material came from lung tumor tissue. The receptors derive from a man aged 60 to 75 with non-small cell lung cancer.

This clonotype was seen a few times. The chain couples TRBV28 to TRBJ2-6; TRBD1 agrees at 7 bases. Germline values: CDR1 MDHEN, CDR2 SYDVKM. This CDR3 comprises 17 residues. V lost 5 bases to trimming and J lost 0 bases; unmatched junction nucleotides: 7. CDR3 loop: CASSLGGQPSGANVLTF. The CDR3 nucleotides read TGTGCCAGCAGTCTAGGGGGACAGCCCTCTGGGGCCAACGTCCTGACTTTC.

Concerning this clonotype itself: Compared with germline, one end of the junction differs, possibly owing to a read error. This chain joins TRBV6-1 and TRBJ1-5; maybe TRBD1 (6 bases). CDR3 length equals 17 residues. CDR1 and CDR2 (germline): MNHNS, SASEGT. This CDR3 is CASLPGTGWHSNQPQHF. Here the CDR3 DNA reads TGTGCCAGCCTGCCTGGAACAGGGTGGCATAGCAATCAGCCCCAGCACTTT.

Comments on this clonotype: Sequence at one end of the junction differs from germline and may be a read error. The chain carries TRBV29-1 and TRBJ1-1; 9 nucleotides agree with TRBD1. Germline loops: CDR1 SQVTM, CDR2 ANQGSEA. The CDR3 has 13 residues. The CDR3 nucleotides are TGCGGCGCCTCGACAGGGGGGGACACTAAAGCTTTCTTT. Translation: CGASTGGDTKAFF.

At least ten counts were recorded for this clonotype. The V gene is TRBV6-2 or TRBV6-3, the J gene TRBJ2-2, with a weak D call TRBD2 (7 bases). This CDR3 spans 14 amino acids. Germline values: CDR1 MNHEY, CDR2 SVGEGT. V lost 7 bases and J 4 bases, leaving 13 bases between the germline ends. For the CDR3, the DNA is TGTGCCAGCACCATTCGGGGGGCCACCGGGGAGCTGTTTTTT. Its translation is CASTIRGATGELFF.

This clonotype has only one observation. The V and J genes are TRBV12-3 or TRBV12-4 and TRBJ2-1; tentatively, D is TRBD1 or TRBD2 (6 bases each). The CDR3 consists of 15 residues. Between the trimmed V and J ends, which lost 6 bases and 9 bases, there was a span of 21 bases. Here the CDR3 DNA reads TGTGCCAGCAGCGAGACAGGTCGAGTCGGGGGTGAGCAGTTCTTC. As protein: CASSETGRVGGEQFF.

This clonotype appeared many times. The rearrangement joins TRBV5-4 to TRBJ2-1, with 7 bases that match TRBD2. V lost 0 bases, J lost 6 bases, and 3 bases stayed unmatched. In germline, CDR1 is SGHNT, CDR2 YYREEE (reference sequence). The CDR3 is 14 amino acids. This CDR3 is CASSLDRGGNEQFF. The DNA for the CDR3 is TGTGCCAGCAGCTTGGACCGCGGGGGCAATGAGCAGTTCTTC.

This sequence joins TRBV19 and TRBJ1-4; tentatively, D is TRBD1 (5 bases). CDR1 is LNHDA, CDR2 SQIVND, per germline (reference sequence). V lost 3 bases, J lost 0 bases, and 11 bases lay in between. There are 16 residues in the CDR3. DNA of the CDR3: TGTGCCAGTAGTATGGTGGGACTGGCAACTAATGAAAAACTGTTTTTT. Its translation is CASSMVGLATNEKLFF.

A single count supports this clonotype. CDR3 loop: CSASHGDSSTNEQFF. In DNA form, the CDR3 reads TGCAGTGCTAGCCACGGGGATAGCAGTACTAATGAGCAGTTCTTC. The chain uses TRBV20-1 and TRBJ2-1; the D gene is possibly TRBD2 (5 bases). The CDR3 spans 15 residues. The germline V gene encodes CDR1 DFQATT and CDR2 SNEGSKA (reference sequence). The V end lost 3 bases, the J end lost 7 bases, and 19 bases lay between the germline ends.

A note on this clonotype: This sequence may be a read error, since a much larger clone differs from it by one base. The CDR3 does not end in the conserved phenylalanine or tryptophan, so this is likely a read error. The genes are TRBV29-1 and TRBJ1-2; 8 nucleotides agree with TRBD1. V shed 1 base, J shed 5 bases, and the junction held 12 bases outside the gene matches. There are 16 residues in the CDR3. From germline, CDR1 is SQVTM and CDR2 ANQGSEA. Here the CDR3 reads CSVEGGQAQVLYGYTL. The CDR3 bases are TGCAGCGTTGAAGGGGGACAGGCACAAGTCCTGTATGGCTACACCCTC.

Many counts were recorded for this clonotype. The chain has TRBV6-1 and TRBJ2-7; TRBD2 aligns across 11 bases. This CDR3 region has 13 residues. Trimming at V came to 8 bases and at J to 3 bases, leaving 3 bases not matched to a gene. Looked up from germline, CDR1 is MNHNS and CDR2 is SASEGT. The CDR3 nucleotides read TGTGCCAGCGCTACTAGCGGGAGCTACGAGCAGTACTTC. Translation gives CASATSGSYEQYF.